The TCR beta chain described here comes from a study of Graves' ophthalmopathy and Graves' hyperthyroidism (dated by TCRdb to 2016 to 2018). Background on the whole study: Peripheral blood was collected before any treatment was given, at the time of initial diagnosis. Following sample collection, hyperthyroidism patients were given methimazole at a starting dose of 30 mg daily, and ophthalmopathy patients were given high-dose intravenous methylprednisolone. In roughly six hyperthyroidism patients, the T-cell repertoires found in thyroid tissue were compared with those found in blood. To tell Graves' ophthalmopathy apart from Graves' hyperthyroidism, and to predict which patients would progress to ophthalmopathy, the study relied on TCR beta repertoire signatures. The independent validation cohort included under 20 hyperthyroidism patients plus 17 patients who later progressed from hyperthyroidism to ophthalmopathy. In total, some 130 blood samples were TCR-sequenced: some 40 ophthalmopathy, around 75 hyperthyroidism and some 17 hyperthyroidism-to-ophthalmopathy patients. To explore V-J signatures distinguishing ophthalmopathy from hyperthyroidism, a discovery set of more than 95 patients (roughly 45 ophthalmopathy, some 57 stable hyperthyroidism) was enrolled. Summary of the overall study and its limitations: No statistical method was used to predetermine the sample size, and group allocation was not hidden from the investigators. In validation, the model predicted ophthalmopathy progression with about 70% sensitivity and roughly 72% specificity; some 13 predicted patients were CT-confirmed with GO in a median of approximately 6.5 months. Most expanded thyroid clonotypes with frequency above 0.001 were also detected in blood, suggesting blood repertoires may reflect the thyroid immune response. In cross-validation, the 13-signature model distinguished ophthalmopathy from stable hyperthyroidism with 85% to 90% sensitivity and roughly 81% specificity, and in the test set the corresponding values were around 78% and 73%.

Hyperthyroidism was defined as stable when no progression to ophthalmopathy occurred within 18 months of follow-up. Patients with hyperthyroidism were aged 18 to 65 years, had been newly diagnosed, and had a disease duration of less than 2 months. Patients with other autoimmune diseases, uncontrolled infections, pregnancy or lactation were excluded from the study. Diagnosis was based on clinical symptoms, serum thyroxine, TRAb, thyroid ultrasound and orbital computed tomography. Using Ficoll-Paque density gradient centrifugation, PBMCs were isolated from less than 11 ml of fresh peripheral blood. Total RNA was extracted using Trizol reagent, and RNA quality was checked on an Agilent 2100 Bioanalyzer. From a lookup of the germline V gene, CDR1 and CDR2 are MNHNS and SASEGT. A distance of 14 bases separates the germline ends of V and J, which lose 7 bases and 5 bases respectively. The CDR3 starts with the cysteine, ends with the phenylalanine, and has 13 residues. Just the 39-base CDR3 DNA is kept, in frame starting at base 1.

TCR beta CDR3 regions were amplified from RNA transcripts for repertoire sequencing. The first round was an RT-PCR using HTBI primers with the Qiagen OneStep RT-PCR kit, and this first round was followed by a second-round multiplex PCR, then size selection and purification. Sequencing of the libraries was carried out on an Illumina HiSeq2000 in paired-end mode with 100 bp reads. Turning to the authors' computational methods: SOAPnuke was used to process the reads, removing any read that contained adapters or uncalled bases, had a mean Phred below 15, or lacked an exact match to the constant primer or identifier. COPE v1.2.5 was used to merge high-quality paired reads. Each unique nucleotide sequence was defined as a clonotype, and clonotypes were aligned to IMGT TRB V, D and J references with MiTCR v1.1. Analysis was restricted to V-J combinations with a frequency above 0.0001, which covered 99% to 99.2% of repertoires. For each V-J combination, a TCR clonal expansion and chaos score was defined as the ratio of F50 clonal expansion to chaos observed in the TCRdist matrix. Features were reduced by Welch's t-statistics and random forest to around 13 V-J combinations, which fed a naive Bayes classifier. The Morisita-Horn index was used to measure how similar the thyroid and blood repertoires were. TCRdb reprocessing: public reads trimmed at Q25 with fastp, clones called with MiXCR, in-frame beta chains kept. Rows with a matching CDR3 protein are joined into one entry that keeps the most common DNA and genes. For this entry, the V and J calls and clone size follow TCRdb and not the study's own pipeline. This sample lists some 350,000 distinct CDR3 sequences; approximately 17% were detected once. The top ten clonotypes cover about 2.4% of the sample.

This clonotype was counted ten times or more. This clone's antigen is unknown. Per-base qualities were not stored, and no clone one base away is much larger. The sample taken for sequencing was peripheral blood. The source of this sequence is an adult woman with stable Graves' hyperthyroidism. The receptor chain draws on TRBV6-1 and TRBJ1-2; TRBD1 is possibly the D segment (5 matching bases). The DNA reads as follows: TGTGCCAGCACCAACGGGGGGTGGTATGGCTACACCTTC. The translation is CASTNGGWYGYTF.